The TCR beta chain under discussion was sequenced for a study of beta chain features in type 1 diabetes. The authors reverse transcribed all of the isolated RNA, so sequencing captured expressed TCRB transcripts. TCRdb's table, derived via immunoSEQ multiplex PCR, lists solely in-frame clones and lacks some. This sample has about 360,000 clones, with over 9.5% found just once. Germline V gives CDR1 LGHNA, CDR2 YSLEER. The CDR3 consists of 15 residues. V lost 0 bases, J lost 2 bases, and 8 bases lay in between. The V call is TRBV4-3, the J call TRBJ2-1; unclear D gene. Input material: naive CD4+ T cells from blood. The source of this sequence is a man between 18 and 29 years old in good health. The CDR3 DNA follows: TGCGCCAGCAGCCAAGATGAGAGGCCCTACAATGAGCAGTTCTTC. Translated, it gives CASSQDERPYNEQFF.